The table lists the clone carrying this T cell receptor beta chain with a count of one. The CDR3 contains 15 residues. Germline loops: CDR1 GTSNPN, CDR2 SVGIG (reference sequence). V lost 0 bases, J lost 3 bases, and 14 bases lay in between. The data originate from a study of blood T cell repertoires in COVID-19. Original methodology: The authors estimated nucleated cell counts from reference gene primer amplification. Assay used: immunoSEQ multiplex PCR; TCRdb lists only in-frame clones, some missing. The DNA gave D and trimming, while V, J and clone size come from that table. The sample consists of approximately 290,000 clones, 70% to 90% of them appearing once. Cohort 3 recovered donors had two negative PCRs, clearance, or symptom resolution.

Sequencing used PBMCs or T cells enriched from blood (not recorded which). This chain links TRBV30 with TRBJ1-2; D unclear. The receptor was derived from a woman younger than 45 who had recovered from COVID-19. Here the CDR3 DNA reads TGTGCCTGGAGTGTACTTGGGCAGAATTACTATGGCTACACCTTC. Its translation: CAWSVLGQNYYGYTF.